One TCR beta chain is described in this entry. The antigen is not known. The record originates from a study of OX40 agonist ivuxolimab in advanced cancers. About the study: Males comprised 82.7% of the group, whose mean age was about 61 years (range about 23 to 80). Findings and caveats of the study: The average count of expanded clones was higher among CD8+ T cells than among CD4+. Clonal expansion by week 6 occurred in CD4+ and CD8+ blood T cells (at 0.1 to 3.0 mg/kg).

TCRdb's copy holds only in-frame clones and misses some; the assay was immunoSEQ multiplex PCR. Of more than 95,000 clones listed, approximately 93% were seen once; the top ten hold about 0.19%. CDR3 size: 14 residues. Germline CDR1 is SGHAT and CDR2 is FQNNGV. The V segment lost 5 bases and the J segment 2 bases; nucleotides outside the gene matches: 4. Here the sequenced sample was CD4+ or CD8+ T cells sorted from blood, taken in a trial of the OX40 agonist ivuxolimab. The source of this sequence is an adult with an advanced solid tumor such as melanoma, head and neck, liver or kidney cancer. This chain links TRBV11-2 with TRBJ1-2; 8 nucleotides match TRBD1. The DNA for the CDR3 is TGTGCCAGCAGCCCGACAGGGGCCAACTATGGCTACACCTTC. Protein product: CASSPTGANYGYTF.